This T cell receptor beta chain was documented in a study of cytomegalovirus exposure and HLA in healthy donors. Study conclusions and caveats: In a later analysis, fewer than 20,000 TCR beta sequences were associated with HLA alleles at 0.05 false discovery rate.

About this clone itself: The antigen remains unidentified.

V lost 4 bases and J lost 2, with 16 bases in between. The CDR3 runs 16 residues. The germline gives CDR1 SGHAT, CDR2 FQNNGV. PCR primers comprised 60 Vbeta and 13 Jbeta primers. Sequencing was performed with immunoSEQ multiplex PCR; in TCRdb, only in-frame clones are kept and a portion is missing. The data show roughly 190,000 clones, about 87% seen once. The sequence was collected from a young woman in good health and CMV-seronegative. The specimen was PBMCs. V usage is TRBV11-2 and J usage is TRBJ2-3; D not certain. CDR3 sequence reads: CASSSSGAENTDTQYF. Here the CDR3 DNA reads TGTGCCAGCAGCTCCTCTGGTGCCGAGAACACAGATACGCAGTATTTT. The entire variable domain, with the rest obtained from reference TRBV11-2 and TRBJ2-3, is as follows: EAGVAQSPRYKIIEKRQSVAFWCNPISGHATLYWYQQILGQGPKLLIQFQNNGVVDDSQLPKDRFSAERLKGVDSTLKIQPAKLEDSAVYLCASSSSGAENTDTQYFGPGTRLTVL.